This TCR beta chain comes out of a study of blood T cell repertoires in COVID-19. The overall study: Acute and convalescent COVID-19 samples came from the United States, Italy and Spain. T cells, B-cell-depleted T cells, or PBMCs supplied cDNA or gDNA.

Authors' processing steps: Scientists estimated how many nucleated cells there were by amplifying reference gene primers. Here immunoSEQ multiplex PCR was the method, and the copy in TCRdb shows in-frame clones only, minus some. That table gives V, J and clone size, and the DNA gave D and trimming. This table holds about 190,000 clones, more than 60% found once. Germline values: CDR1 MNHEY, CDR2 SMNVEV (reference sequence). V dropped 2 bases and J dropped 2; count of bases not matched to a gene: 6. The CDR3 sequence is 16 residues long. The sequence was obtained from a man aged 50-59 years who had recovered from COVID-19. This rearrangement joins TRBV27 to TRBJ2-5, with 9 positions matching TRBD2. Sequenced material: peripheral blood. CDR3 region: CASSLRLLAGQETQYF. The CDR3 DNA is TGTGCCAGCAGTTTACGTCTTCTAGCGGGGCAAGAGACCCAGTACTTC.